This T cell receptor beta chain was sequenced during a study of identifying expanded T cells in peripheral blood. Study results and limitations: Clone count variance between approximately two-week samples rose with total template count. Roughly 1.2 clones differed between technical replicates, versus approximately 17 and 20 over time.

During the collection period, no donor immune events like infections were recorded. About this clone: Its antigen is as yet unknown.

This CDR3 contains 17 residues. Germline V gene lookup returns CDR1 SGHDN and CDR2 FVKESK. Trimming took 0 bases from V and 2 from J, leaving 14 bases between them. Generated by immunoSEQ multiplex PCR, the TCRdb table keeps only in-frame clones and is missing some. This sample has around 130,000 clones, with about 86% found just once. The clonotype originates from a person aged 18-69 years in good health. Sequenced input: blood. This rearrangement joins TRBV14 to TRBJ2-1, with D possibly being TRBD1 or TRBD2 (5 bases each). The CDR3 loop is CASSQDSLRGAYNEQFF. The CDR3 bases are TGTGCCAGCAGCCAAGACTCCCTAAGGGGAGCCTACAATGAGCAGTTCTTC.